The rows below give T cell receptor beta chains drawn from one sample of a study of OX40 agonist ivuxolimab in advanced cancers. Repertoires were generated with immunoSEQ multiplex PCR, while TCRdb's copy carries only in-frame clones and drops some. The data hold more than 85,000 clones, with around 90% observed a single time. Sequences were derived from CD4+ or CD8+ T cells sorted from blood, sampled in a trial of the OX40 agonist ivuxolimab. The origin of the receptors is an adult with an advanced solid tumor such as melanoma, head and neck, liver or kidney cancer. Each CDR3 is given with its conserved first and last residue. Fields, in order: CDR3 protein, CDR3 DNA, CDR3 length, clone size, J gene, V gene, D gene. D genes are given only for firm matches. The size field is filled for only some rows; it gives once, few, many or a size class.

CDR3: CASRGNTEAFF; DNA: TGTGCCAGTAGGGGGAACACTGAAGCTTTCTTT; length: 11; size: few; J: TRBJ1-1; V: TRBV10-3; D: -
CDR3: CASFETAGETFF; DNA: TGTGCCAGCTTCGAAACTGCAGGGGAAACTTTCTTT; length: 12; size: -; J: TRBJ1-1; V: TRBV6-5; D: -
CDR3: CASSLGRGGGEETQYF; DNA: TGTGCCAGCAGCTTAGGGCGTGGGGGGGGAGAAGAGACCCAGTACTTC; length: 16; size: -; J: TRBJ2-5; V: TRBV7-8; D: TRBD2
CDR3: CASSRWEETQYF; DNA: TGTGCCAGCAGCAGGTGGGAGGAGACCCAGTACTTC; length: 12; size: few; J: TRBJ2-5; V: TRBV5-6; D: -
CDR3: CASSPPAGVGTQYF; DNA: TGTGCCAGCAGCCCCCCGGCCGGTGTAGGGACCCAGTACTTC; length: 14; size: -; J: TRBJ2-5; V: TRBV5-6; D: -
CDR3: CASSLQGTRYGYTF; DNA: TGTGCCAGCAGTCTTCAAGGGACGCGTTATGGCTACACCTTC; length: 14; size: -; J: TRBJ1-2; V: TRBV27; D: -
CDR3: CASSLQWGATNSYNEQFF; DNA: TGTGCCAGCTCACTGCAGTGGGGGGCAACAAACTCCTACAATGAGCAGTTCTTC; length: 18; size: -; J: TRBJ2-1; V: TRBV18; D: -
CDR3: CASSSRRGTENSPLHF; DNA: TGCGCCAGCAGCTCCCGGAGGGGGACAGAGAATTCACCCCTCCACTTT; length: 16; size: -; J: TRBJ1-6; V: TRBV5-1; D: TRBD1
CDR3: CASSFQWAPRDEQFF; DNA: TGTGCCAGCAGCTTCCAGTGGGCCCCCCGAGATGAGCAGTTCTTC; length: 15; size: once; J: TRBJ2-1; V: TRBV7-3; D: -
CDR3: CATSSRIAGGRDEQYF; DNA: TGTGCCACCAGCAGTCGAATAGCGGGGGGGCGCGACGAGCAGTACTTC; length: 16; size: once; J: TRBJ2-7; V: TRBV15; D: TRBD2
CDR3: CASTGSNQPQHF; DNA: TGTGCCAGCACGGGCAGCAATCAGCCCCAGCATTTT; length: 12; size: -; J: TRBJ1-5; V: TRBV6-6; D: -
CDR3: CASSWTVDTGELFF; DNA: TGTGCCAGCAGCTGGACAGTCGACACCGGGGAGCTGTTTTTT; length: 14; size: -; J: TRBJ2-2; V: TRBV7-3; D: -
CDR3: CASSIRRLGEKLFF; DNA: TGTGCCAGTAGTATCCGCCGGTTGGGGGAAAAACTGTTTTTT; length: 14; size: once; J: TRBJ1-4; V: TRBV19; D: -